The 27 T cell receptor beta chains reported below all come from one sample, sequenced in a study of T cell changes during pregnancy in multiple sclerosis. The repertoire was sequenced with immunoSEQ multiplex PCR; TCRdb's copy has only in-frame clones and lacks some. This table has approximately 40,000 clones, 91% appearing once. The starting material was CD8+ T cells from peripheral blood mononuclear cells, obtained after pregnancy. Every receptor here comes from a female donor with multiple sclerosis, enrolled in a pregnancy study.

The chain combines TRBV2 with TRBJ2-7; no firm D call. CDR1 is SNHLY, CDR2 FYNNEI, per germline. Trimming removed 8 bases at V and 4 bases at J, with 12 bases between. The CDR3 sequence is 12 residues long. The CDR3 sequence: CASFGRLYEQYF. CDR3 sequence (DNA): TGTGCCAGCTTCGGTCGCCTTTACGAGCAGTACTTC.

This clone was recorded only once. The genes are TRBV6-5 and TRBJ1-2; D is possibly TRBD1 (6 bases). This CDR3 is built from 15 residues. Germline V lookup: CDR1 MNHEY, CDR2 SVGAGI. V was trimmed by 6 bases and J by 4 bases, leaving 18 bases between them. CDR3 sequence: CASSTEGGTLYGYTF. CDR3 DNA: TGTGCCAGCAGCACCGAGGGGGGGACCCTCTATGGCTACACCTTC.

The rearrangement joins TRBV29-1 to TRBJ2-1; TRBD2 aligns across 8 bases. V lost 3 bases, J lost 0 bases, and 13 bases stayed unmatched. Germline CDR1 SQVTM, CDR2 ANQGSEA. The CDR3 consists of 18 residues. CDR3 sequence reads: CSVEGLAGSLSSYNEQFF. In DNA form, the CDR3 reads TGCAGCGTTGAGGGGCTAGCGGGCTCCCTTAGCTCCTACAATGAGCAGTTCTTC.

The chain has TRBV9 and TRBJ2-2; 9 bases align to TRBD2. The J segment lost 7 bases and the V segment lost 0 bases, leaving 7 bases of the junction unmatched. Germline CDR1 is SGDLS and CDR2 is YYNGEE. This CDR3 comprises 16 residues. CDR3 region: CASSVGAGGFGGELFF. In nucleotides, the CDR3 is TGTGCCAGCAGCGTAGGAGCGGGGGGTTTCGGCGGGGAGCTGTTTTTT. Full variable domain (outside the CDR3, taken from reference TRBV9 and TRBJ2-2): DSGVTQTPKHLITATGQRVTLRCSPRSGDLSVYWYQQSLDQGLQFLIQYYNGEERAKGNILERFSAQQFPDLHSELNLSSLELGDSALYFCASSVGAGGFGGELFFGEGSRLTVL.

V is TRBV9 and J is TRBJ2-1; 9 bases line up with TRBD2. V gave up 0 bases and J gave up 4 bases; unmatched junction bases: 5. The germline CDR1 and CDR2 sequences are SGDLS and YYNGEE. The CDR3 covers 16 residues. For the CDR3, the DNA is TGTGCCAGCAGCGTAGAAGAGCGGGAGGTGTACAATGAGCAGTTCTTC. Protein product: CASSVEEREVYNEQFF.

The rearrangement joins TRBV4-2 to TRBJ2-1, with D maybe TRBD1 (6 bases). Germline assignment: CDR1 LGHNA and CDR2 YNFKEQ. Trimming shortened V by 0 bases and J by 9 bases, and 21 bases separated the two germline ends. This CDR3 region has 17 residues. In DNA form, the CDR3 reads TGTGCCAGCAGCCAAGAAAGTCCAGCGGCCCGGGACACTGAGCAGTTCTTC. Translation gives CASSQESPAARDTEQFF.

This rearrangement joins TRBV5-1 to TRBJ2-2; perhaps TRBD1 as D (6 bases). Germline CDR1 reads SGHRS; CDR2 reads YFSETQ. The CDR3 runs to 17 residues. V dropped 0 bases and J dropped 4 bases, with 16 bases sitting between them. CDR3 residues: CASSLDRALLGTGELFF. CDR3 DNA: TGCGCCAGCAGCTTGGACAGGGCCTTGTTGGGCACCGGGGAGCTGTTTTTT.

Only one count was recorded for this clone. The V and J genes are TRBV6-5 and TRBJ2-2; D is perhaps TRBD1 (6 bases). The germline V gene encodes CDR1 MNHEY and CDR2 SVGAGI. The CDR3 length is 14 residues. The V and J ends lost 2 bases and 4 bases respectively, with 8 bases between them. This CDR3 is CASSYRQVTGELFF. The DNA for the CDR3 is TGTGCCAGCAGTTACCGACAGGTCACCGGGGAGCTGTTTTTT.

This chain joins TRBV7-9 and TRBJ1-2; 11 bases agree with TRBD1. This CDR3 region has 14 residues. V shed 3 bases and J 6 bases; nucleotides not matched to a gene: 3. Germline CDR1 SEHNR, CDR2 FQNEAQ (reference sequence). The CDR3 here is CASSLGQGGDGYTF. DNA of the CDR3: TGTGCCAGCAGCTTGGGACAGGGGGGGGATGGCTACACCTTC.

The chain is built from TRBV14 and TRBJ1-3, with D possibly being TRBD1 (6 bases). The CDR3 extends over 17 amino acids. V was shortened by 0 bases and J by 0 bases, with 12 bases between the two germline ends. CDR1 and CDR2 (germline): SGHDN, FVKESK. The chain's CDR3 is CASSQEGGDFSGNTIYF. CDR3 nucleotides: TGTGCCAGCAGCCAAGAAGGGGGTGACTTCTCTGGAAACACCATATATTTT.

The chain carries TRBV10-3 and TRBJ2-7, with 8 bases matching TRBD2. V gave up 11 bases and J gave up 2 bases; unmatched junction bases: 8. The CDR3 covers 13 residues. Germline values: CDR1 ENHRY, CDR2 SYGVKD. The CDR3 protein is CASSRGGTYEQYF. The CDR3, as DNA: TGTGCCTCTTCCCGGGGGGGGACCTACGAGCAGTACTTC.

This clone was seen repeatedly, ten times or more. The chain links TRBV28 to TRBJ2-7; 7 nucleotides agree with TRBD2. The CDR3 consists of 14 residues. Per germline, CDR1 MDHEN and CDR2 SYDVKM. The trim removed 1 base at V and 6 bases at J, leaving 6 bases unmatched. CDR3 residues: CASSLLGEGREQYF. CDR3 DNA sequence: TGTGCCAGCAGTTTATTGGGGGAGGGCCGCGAGCAGTACTTC.

The chain couples TRBV9 to TRBJ1-3, with TRBD1 identical over 9 bases. The CDR3 covers 16 residues. The trim removed 3 bases at V and 2 bases at J, leaving 6 bases unmatched. Germline CDR1 is SGDLS and CDR2 is YYNGEE. CDR3 bases: TGTGCCAGCAGCGGGCGGACAGGGGACCCTGGAAACACCATATATTTT. This sequence encodes CASSGRTGDPGNTIYF.

The chain has TRBV27 and TRBJ1-5; D gene unclear. V lost 3 bases and J 2 bases, leaving 5 bases between the germline ends. This CDR3 is 13 amino acids long. Germline assignment: CDR1 MNHEY and CDR2 SMNVEV (reference sequence). CDR3 bases: TGTGCCAGCAGTTTGGGCCGCAATCAGCCCCAGCATTTT. This translates into CASSLGRNQPQHF.

The rearrangement links TRBV29-1 to TRBJ1-4, with TRBD1 identical over 11 bases. V dropped 4 bases and J dropped 6; count of bases not matched to a gene: 1. Germline CDR1 SQVTM, CDR2 ANQGSEA. The CDR3 has 13 residues. The CDR3 spells CSVGTGGYEKLFF. The CDR3 region has the DNA TGCAGCGTTGGGACAGGGGGCTATGAAAAACTGTTTTTT.

To note about this clone: Other DNA sequences in the same sample also yield this CDR3. This chain links TRBV4-1 with TRBJ2-1; a weak D match, TRBD1 (6 bases). CDR1 is MGHRA and CDR2 is YSYEKL in the germline V gene. The CDR3 loop spans 13 amino acids. V lost 1 base to trimming and J lost 7 bases, with 8 bases between them. CDR3 region: CASSQGGGNEQFF. Written as DNA, the CDR3 is TGCGCCAGCAGCCAAGGAGGGGGAAATGAGCAGTTCTTC.

This rearrangement joins TRBV19 to TRBJ1-3; D is ambiguous. This CDR3 spans 16 amino acids. V was shortened by 3 bases and J by 8 bases, with 20 bases between the two germline ends. CDR1 is LNHDA and CDR2 is SQIVND in the germline V gene (reference sequence). The CDR3 spells CASSIRPRRHQDTIYF. The CDR3 nucleotides read TGTGCCAGTAGTATTCGCCCAAGGCGACACCAGGACACCATATATTTT.

V usage is TRBV30 and J usage is TRBJ2-1; D not certain. Germline-derived CDR1 and CDR2 are GTSNPN and SVGIG (reference sequence). V lost 0 bases to trimming and J lost 7 bases, with 13 bases between them. This CDR3 region has 14 residues. This CDR3 is CAWSVSRALNEQFF. CDR3 DNA: TGTGCCTGGAGTGTTTCTCGCGCGCTGAATGAGCAGTTCTTC.

The gene calls are TRBV13 and TRBJ2-3, with TRBD2 matching 7 bases. The CDR3 is made up of 16 amino acids. Germline V lookup: CDR1 PRHDT, CDR2 FYEKMQ (reference sequence). V dropped 5 bases and J dropped 5; count of bases not matched to a gene: 13. The CDR3 region is CASSQPRGGPGDTQYF. CDR3 nucleotides: TGTGCCAGCAGCCAACCTAGGGGAGGGCCGGGAGATACGCAGTATTTT.

This clone was detected only once. The chain employs TRBV2 and TRBJ1-1, with D tentatively TRBD1 (5 bases). The ends were cut back, 9 bases at V and 8 bases at J, with 19 bases in the middle. CDR1 SNHLY and CDR2 FYNNEI come from the germline V gene. This CDR3 has 13 residues. CDR3 nucleotides: TGTGCCAGTCAAGTGATGCAGGGCGTAGAAGCTTTCTTT. The encoded protein is CASQVMQGVEAFF.

The chain combines TRBV9 with TRBJ2-7; 11 positions match TRBD1. Germline CDR1 SGDLS, CDR2 YYNGEE. The CDR3 spans 15 residues. V lost 3 bases, J lost 4 bases, and 6 bases stayed unmatched. The CDR3 DNA follows: TGTGCCAGCAGCGCCGGCGGACAGGGGGCTTACGAGCAGTACTTC. This sequence encodes CASSAGGQGAYEQYF.

The sample holds a few counts of this clone. The chain links TRBV14 to TRBJ2-1; 10 nucleotides agree with TRBD2. There are 15 residues in the CDR3. V lost 5 bases, J lost 8 bases, and 9 bases stayed unmatched. CDR1 and CDR2 (germline): SGHDN, FVKESK. CDR3 residues: CASSLSGRASYEQFF. CDR3 coding DNA: TGTGCCAGCAGCTTGAGCGGGAGGGCCTCCTATGAGCAGTTCTTC.

The CDR3 sequence is CASSLWAGDEKLFF. The CDR3 DNA is TGTGCCAGCAGCCTGTGGGCAGGGGATGAAAAACTGTTTTTT. The chain joins TRBV7-6 to TRBJ1-4; possible D gene TRBD1, 6 bases. The V gene lost 5 bases and the J gene lost 6 bases, with 13 bases spanning the gap. The CDR3 extends over 14 amino acids. Germline V lookup: CDR1 SGHVS, CDR2 FNYEAQ.

This chain uses TRBV7-9 with TRBJ1-1, with D perhaps matching TRBD1 (5 bases). V lost 1 base and J lost 0, with 6 bases in between. This CDR3 comprises 14 residues. Germline V gene data show CDR1 as SEHNR and CDR2 as FQNEAQ (reference sequence). CDR3 residues: CASSLVRVNTEAFF. The CDR3 nucleotides read TGTGCCAGCAGCTTAGTCAGGGTGAACACTGAAGCTTTCTTT.

The chain carries TRBV4-1 and TRBJ1-1; D uncertain. CDR1 and CDR2 from the germline V gene are MGHRA and YSYEKL. The CDR3 has 14 amino acids. The V gene lost 4 bases and the J gene lost 1 base, with 10 bases spanning the gap. For the CDR3, the DNA is TGCGCCAGCAGCCTCATGAGAGGGAACACTGAAGCTTTCTTT. Translated, it gives CASSLMRGNTEAFF.

The V and J genes are TRBV29-1 and TRBJ2-7, with 7 bases fitting TRBD2. After removal of 7 bases from V and 4 bases from J, the junction contained 10 bases not matched to a gene. CDR1 is SQVTM and CDR2 is ANQGSEA in the germline V gene. The CDR3 has 13 residues. This CDR3 is CSAWGGEQYEQYF. The CDR3 nucleotides read TGCAGCGCCTGGGGAGGGGAACAATACGAGCAGTACTTC.

The chain recombines TRBV5-1 with TRBJ1-2; 9 bases match TRBD1. The V and J ends lost 4 bases and 4 bases, in that order; junction bases with no gene match: 8. The CDR3 loop spans 15 amino acids. The germline gives CDR1 SGHRS, CDR2 YFSETQ. The CDR3 DNA is TGCGCCAGCAGCAGAACCACAGGGGGCGGCTATGGCTACACCTTC. Its protein product is CASSRTTGGGYGYTF.